The table lists the clone carrying this T cell receptor (beta chain) with a few counts. The germline gives CDR1 SGHDT, CDR2 YYEEEE. V lost 4 bases and J lost 4, with 17 bases in between. This CDR3 region has 15 residues. This sample stems from a study of T cells after somatic rescue of genetic block. Only in-frame clones appear in the TCRdb table, and some are missing; sequencing was by immunoSEQ multiplex PCR. The table lists about 15,000 clones, roughly three quarters of them singletons. Input material: peripheral blood mononuclear cells (PBMCs). The rearrangement links TRBV5-6 to TRBJ1-2; D unclear. This TCR was recovered from a man between 18 and 35 years old. Here the CDR3 reads CASSPPLGMAYGYTF. The CDR3 DNA reads as TGTGCCAGCAGCCCACCTTTAGGAATGGCCTATGGCTACACCTTC.